A selection of T cell receptor beta chains follows, all from one sample in a study of blood T cell repertoires in COVID-19. TCRdb's copy holds only in-frame clones and misses some; the assay was immunoSEQ multiplex PCR. Of roughly 150,000 clones in the sample, 60% to 80% were seen once. The sample comprised peripheral blood. These receptors were collected from a man aged 45-65 years with active or convalescent COVID-19. The CDR3 runs from the conserved cysteine through the conserved F or W. Fields, in order: V gene, clone size, J gene, D gene, CDR3 DNA, CDR3 protein. The D gene is left open where the match is weak. Not all rows give a size; the values are once, few, many and, for expanded clones, a class.

V: TRBV11-3; size: -; J: TRBJ2-2; D: TRBD1; DNA: TGTGCCAGCAGCTCCTTTGACAGGGGGCGGACCGGGGAGCTGTTTTTT; CDR3: CASSSFDRGRTGELFF
V: TRBV2; size: -; J: TRBJ2-1; D: -; DNA: TGTGCCAGCAGTGTCTCTAGGAACAATGAGCAGTTCTTC; CDR3: CASSVSRNNEQFF
V: TRBV19; size: -; J: TRBJ1-3; D: -; DNA: TGTGCCAGTAGTCCGACAGGCTCTGGAAACACCATATATTTT; CDR3: CASSPTGSGNTIYF
V: TRBV27; size: -; J: TRBJ2-1; D: -; DNA: TGTGCCAGCAGTTTGGGACTCCCTTTCTACAATGAGCAGTTCTTC; CDR3: CASSLGLPFYNEQFF
V: TRBV21-1; size: -; J: TRBJ2-7; D: -; DNA: TGTGCCAGCAGCAAGGGCCTTAGCTCCTACGAGCAGTACTTC; CDR3: CASSKGLSSYEQYF
V: TRBV12-3/TRBV12-4; size: -; J: TRBJ2-5; D: TRBD2; DNA: TGTGCCAGCAGCCGACTCGGGGGGGAGACCCAGTACTTC; CDR3: CASSRLGGETQYF
V: TRBV13; size: -; J: TRBJ2-7; D: TRBD1; DNA: TGTGCCAGCAGCATCCGGGACAGGGGGCGGGGTGAGCAGTACTTC; CDR3: CASSIRDRGRGEQYF
V: TRBV3-1/TRBV3-2; size: few; J: TRBJ2-7; D: TRBD2; DNA: TGTGCCAGCAGCCCTACATTTAGCGGGGTCTACGAGCAGTACTTC; CDR3: CASSPTFSGVYEQYF
V: TRBV5-1; size: -; J: TRBJ1-2; D: TRBD1; DNA: TGCGCTAGCACCGAGACAGGGGGCTATGGCTACACCTTC; CDR3: CASTETGGYGYTF
V: TRBV28; size: -; J: TRBJ2-6; D: -; DNA: TGTGCCACCTATGACTCTGGGGCCAACGTCCTGACTTTC; CDR3: CATYDSGANVLTF
V: TRBV7-2; size: once; J: TRBJ2-3; D: TRBD2; DNA: TGTGCCAGCCACTCTCGGGAGGGCCGAGTTGGTGATACGCAGTATTTT; CDR3: CASHSREGRVGDTQYF
V: TRBV30; size: -; J: TRBJ2-1; D: -; DNA: TGTGCCTCCGAGAGGATGGTCTACAATGAGCAGTTCTTC; CDR3: CASERMVYNEQFF
V: TRBV7-9; size: -; J: TRBJ2-7; D: -; DNA: TGTGCCAGCAGCTCAACACAGAATTCCTACGAGCAGTACTTC; CDR3: CASSSTQNSYEQYF
V: TRBV11-2; size: -; J: TRBJ2-1; D: TRBD2; DNA: TGTGCCAGCAGCCCGGGGGGAACCTACAATGAGCAGTTCTTC; CDR3: CASSPGGTYNEQFF
V: TRBV19; size: once; J: TRBJ1-1; D: -; DNA: TGTGCCAGTATACGGAGGTTGGAGGGCCTGAACACTGAAGCTTTCTTT; CDR3: CASIRRLEGLNTEAFF
V: TRBV9; size: -; J: TRBJ2-3; D: -; DNA: TGTGCCAGCAGCGTAGGGACGGGAGTGACAGATACGCAGTATTTT; CDR3: CASSVGTGVTDTQYF
V: TRBV4-1; size: -; J: TRBJ1-2; D: -; DNA: TGCGCCAGCAGCCAAGAAGGGGGAACAGGCCGCTATGGCTACACCTTC; CDR3: CASSQEGGTGRYGYTF
V: TRBV3-1/TRBV3-2; size: few; J: TRBJ2-7; D: -; DNA: TGTGCCAGCAGACTTAACGGCGAGCAGTACTTC; CDR3: CASRLNGEQYF
V: TRBV2; size: -; J: TRBJ2-1; D: TRBD1; DNA: TGTGCCAGCAGCCCCCGGGACAGCGGTTACGATGAGCAGTTCTTC; CDR3: CASSPRDSGYDEQFF
V: TRBV2; size: -; J: TRBJ2-5; D: TRBD1; DNA: TGTGCCAGCAGCGCCGGGACAGGGGATATGGAGACCCAGTACTTC; CDR3: CASSAGTGDMETQYF
V: TRBV19; size: -; J: TRBJ1-1; D: -; DNA: TGTGCCAGTAGTGCATACAGGAACACTGAAGCTTTCTTT; CDR3: CASSAYRNTEAFF
V: TRBV2; size: -; J: TRBJ1-6; D: -; DNA: TGTGCCGGTGGAGGGAGCTCCTATAATTCACCCCTCCACTTT; CDR3: CAGGGSSYNSPLHF
V: TRBV19; size: few; J: TRBJ1-5; D: -; DNA: TGTGCCAGTAGTATTGGTGACAGTGGGAATGGGCCCCAGCATTTT; CDR3: CASSIGDSGNGPQHF
V: TRBV6-2/TRBV6-3; size: -; J: TRBJ1-6; D: -; DNA: TGTGCCAGCAGTACAGGAGACTCACCCCTCCACTTT; CDR3: CASSTGDSPLHF
V: TRBV27; size: few; J: TRBJ2-2; D: TRBD2; DNA: TGTGCCAGCAGTTTACTGGCCGGACTAGCGGGATCCGGGGAGCTGTTTTTT; CDR3: CASSLLAGLAGSGELFF
V: TRBV6-1; size: few; J: TRBJ2-5; D: TRBD2; DNA: TGTGCCAGCAGTGAAGGGGGACTAGCGGGAGTCGAGACCCAGTACTTC; CDR3: CASSEGGLAGVETQYF
V: TRBV2; size: -; J: TRBJ1-3; D: TRBD1; DNA: TGTGCCAGCAGCACCACAGGGGGAGGAGGAAACACCATATATTTT; CDR3: CASSTTGGGGNTIYF
V: TRBV14; size: -; J: TRBJ1-6; D: -; DNA: TGTGCCAGCAGCCGGAACAGAATCCCTAATTCACCCCTCCACTTT; CDR3: CASSRNRIPNSPLHF
V: TRBV2; size: -; J: TRBJ2-6; D: -; DNA: TGTGCCACCCTTATTTCTGGGGCCAACGTCCTGACTTTC; CDR3: CATLISGANVLTF
V: TRBV5-4; size: -; J: TRBJ1-6; D: -; DNA: TGTGCCAGCAGCTTAGAAGGGGCTTATAATTCACCCCTCCACTTT; CDR3: CASSLEGAYNSPLHF
V: TRBV6-5; size: -; J: TRBJ2-7; D: TRBD2; DNA: TGTGCCAGCAGCAGCCCGGGACTAGCGGGATACGAGCAGTACTTC; CDR3: CASSSPGLAGYEQYF
V: TRBV2; size: -; J: TRBJ2-1; D: -; DNA: TGTGCCAGCAGTGTCAGCCGGGACTACAATGAGCAGTTCTTC; CDR3: CASSVSRDYNEQFF
V: TRBV24-1; size: -; J: TRBJ2-3; D: -; DNA: TGTGCCACCAGGGCGAGGGGAGGAGTGGAAGATACGCAGTATTTT; CDR3: CATRARGGVEDTQYF
V: TRBV14; size: -; J: TRBJ1-1; D: TRBD1; DNA: TGTGCCAGCAGCCCAAGGGTGGGACAGGGGGCGAGGACTGAAGCTTTCTTT; CDR3: CASSPRVGQGARTEAFF
V: TRBV27; size: -; J: TRBJ2-5; D: TRBD2; DNA: TGTGCCAGCAGTCGCACCGGGACTAGCGGTGAGACCCAGTACTTC; CDR3: CASSRTGTSGETQYF
V: TRBV30; size: -; J: TRBJ2-7; D: -; DNA: TGTGCCTGGAGTCCCGGGACTGCTTCCTACGAGCAGTACTTC; CDR3: CAWSPGTASYEQYF
V: TRBV30; size: -; J: TRBJ1-4; D: -; DNA: TGTGCCTGGAGTGTATGGGCCTCCCAGGAACTGTTTTTT; CDR3: CAWSVWASQELFF
V: TRBV7-9; size: -; J: TRBJ2-5; D: -; DNA: TGTGCCAGCAGCTTAGGAGGGGGGGCGGAGACCCAGTACTTC; CDR3: CASSLGGGAETQYF
V: TRBV7-9; size: -; J: TRBJ2-7; D: -; DNA: TGTGCCAGCAGCCCCACAGGGAGGGTATCCTACGAGCAGTACTTC; CDR3: CASSPTGRVSYEQYF
V: TRBV5-1; size: -; J: TRBJ2-7; D: -; DNA: TGCGCCAGCAGCTTGGAGGGGCACTCCTACGAGCAGTACTTC; CDR3: CASSLEGHSYEQYF
V: TRBV30; size: -; J: TRBJ1-5; D: -; DNA: TGTGCCTGGAGTGGAGAGAGGGATAGCAATCAGCCCCAGCATTTT; CDR3: CAWSGERDSNQPQHF
V: TRBV7-9; size: -; J: TRBJ2-2; D: -; DNA: TGTGCCAGCAGCTTAAGGACAGTGAACACCGGGGAGCTGTTTTTT; CDR3: CASSLRTVNTGELFF
V: TRBV9; size: -; J: TRBJ2-1; D: TRBD2; DNA: TGTGCCAGCAGCGGACGGTGGGCTAGCGGGATTGGAGGGAATGAGCAGTTCTTC; CDR3: CASSGRWASGIGGNEQFF
V: TRBV6-5; size: -; J: TRBJ2-7; D: -; DNA: TGTGCCAGCAACACGGGACACTCCTACGAGCAGTACTTC; CDR3: CASNTGHSYEQYF
V: TRBV3-1/TRBV3-2; size: -; J: TRBJ1-2; D: -; DNA: TGTGCCAGCAGCCAAGAACCGGGAACCAACACCTTC; CDR3: CASSQEPGTNTF
V: TRBV27; size: few; J: TRBJ1-2; D: TRBD1; DNA: TGTGCCAGCAGTTCATTCCCCGGGACAGGGATAGGCTACACCTTC; CDR3: CASSSFPGTGIGYTF
V: TRBV28; size: few; J: TRBJ1-1; D: -; DNA: TGTGCCAGCAGTCCCCGGGGGGGTTTTTACACTGAAGCTTTCTTT; CDR3: CASSPRGGFYTEAFF
V: TRBV7-8; size: once; J: TRBJ2-5; D: TRBD1; DNA: TGTGCCAGCAGCTCCGACAGGGTCTTCGAGACCCAGTACTTC; CDR3: CASSSDRVFETQYF
V: TRBV25-1; size: few; J: TRBJ2-1; D: -; DNA: TGTGCCAGCAGTGGGGCCGGGGGTTCCTACAATGAGCAGTTCTTC; CDR3: CASSGAGGSYNEQFF
V: TRBV6-2/TRBV6-3; size: -; J: TRBJ2-7; D: -; DNA: TGTGCCAGCAGTTTTTACACCCGCTACGAGCAGTACTTC; CDR3: CASSFYTRYEQYF
V: TRBV2; size: -; J: TRBJ2-5; D: TRBD1; DNA: TGTGCCAGCAGTGAGCGGACAGGGAGAGAGACCCAGTACTTC; CDR3: CASSERTGRETQYF
V: TRBV7-3; size: -; J: TRBJ2-2; D: -; DNA: TGTGCCAGCAGCTTAAGTCTCAACACCGGGGAGCTGTTTTTT; CDR3: CASSLSLNTGELFF
V: TRBV5-6; size: -; J: TRBJ2-7; D: TRBD2; DNA: TGTGCCAGCAGCTTGCTAGCGGGAGGGCCTCTGTACTTC; CDR3: CASSLLAGGPLYF
V: TRBV21-1; size: -; J: TRBJ2-3; D: -; DNA: TGTGCCAGCAGCAAAAGACTAGCGGGAGATGGTAAGGGAGATACGCAGTATTTT; CDR3: CASSKRLAGDGKGDTQYF
V: TRBV7-3; size: -; J: TRBJ1-1; D: -; DNA: TGTGCCAGCAGCTTATTTGGACACAACACTGAAGCTTTCTTT; CDR3: CASSLFGHNTEAFF
V: TRBV28; size: -; J: TRBJ2-7; D: -; DNA: TGTGCCAGCAGTCTGACGACAGGATCCATATTCTACGAGCAGTACTTC; CDR3: CASSLTTGSIFYEQYF
V: TRBV24-1; size: -; J: TRBJ2-2; D: TRBD2; DNA: TGTGCCACCCGGACTAGCGGGAACGGGGAGCTGTTTTTT; CDR3: CATRTSGNGELFF
V: TRBV18; size: -; J: TRBJ2-3; D: TRBD2; DNA: TGTGCCAGCTCCCCCAGGACTAGCCCCACAGATACGCAGTATTTT; CDR3: CASSPRTSPTDTQYF
V: TRBV21-1; size: once; J: TRBJ1-5; D: -; DNA: TGTGCCAGCAGCGCCCCGGGACAGGGTACGAAGGCCCAGCATTTT; CDR3: CASSAPGQGTKAQHF